These T cell receptor beta chains were read from a single sample in a study of somatic mutations in cytotoxic T cells in rheumatoid arthritis. Method: immunoSEQ multiplex PCR; TCRdb's copy keeps in-frame clones and lacks some. The repertoire holds approximately 14,000 clones, around 90% seen once, with roughly 18% in the top ten. Sequencing was performed on CD4+ T cells sorted from blood. These receptor sequences come from a man aged 70-80 years with rheumatoid arthritis. CDR3s include the opening cysteine and the closing phenylalanine or tryptophan. A D gene is named only where the DNA matches it firmly. Size values are once, few and many counts, or a class for expanded clones, and some rows have none.

D gene	CDR3 length	J gene	clone size	V gene	CDR3 DNA	CDR3 protein
NA	13	TRBJ2-5	NA	TRBV7-6	TGTGCCAGCAGCGGCGGACTGAGTAAGACCCAGTACTTC	CASSGGLSKTQYF
TRBD1	14	TRBJ2-2	NA	TRBV19	TGTGCCAGTAGTATGGGACAGGGGACCGGGGAGCTGTTTTTT	CASSMGQGTGELFF
NA	17	TRBJ2-1	NA	TRBV10-3	TGTGCCATCAGGCGGTCCCCCGGTTCTAACCTTGGGAATGAGCAGTTCTTC	CAIRRSPGSNLGNEQFF
NA	16	TRBJ2-7	NA	TRBV5-1	TGCGCCAGCAGCTTAGGACAGTTGCCCGGAACCTACGAGCAGTACTTC	CASSLGQLPGTYEQYF
TRBD2	15	TRBJ2-7	NA	TRBV27	TGTGCCAGCAGTCCGGTGACTAGCGGGAGAGGCGAGCAGTACTTC	CASSPVTSGRGEQYF
TRBD1	13	TRBJ2-1	few	TRBV30	TGTGCCTGGACCGGGACAGGGGGAAGAGAGCAGTTCTTC	CAWTGTGGREQFF
TRBD1	15	TRBJ1-1	NA	TRBV30	TGTGCCTGGAGTGACCGCGACAGGGGGAACACTGAAGCTTTCTTT	CAWSDRDRGNTEAFF
TRBD1	15	TRBJ1-5	NA	TRBV18	TGTGCCAGCTCCCGAACACAGGGGACGCGCGCATCCCAGCATTTT	CASSRTQGTRASQHF
TRBD1	20	TRBJ1-6	NA	TRBV23-1	TGCGCCAGCAGTCCATCCCCAAACAGGGGGCGAAGCTCCTATAATTCACCCCTCCACTTT	CASSPSPNRGRSSYNSPLHF
NA	14	TRBJ1-6	NA	TRBV19	TGTGCCAGTAGTATAGATGGAGGGAGATCACCCCTCCACTTT	CASSIDGGRSPLHF
NA	14	TRBJ1-1	NA	TRBV6-4	TGTGCCAGCAGTGACTCGAGTCGAGGAACTGAAGCTTTCTTT	CASSDSSRGTEAFF
NA	13	TRBJ1-1	NA	TRBV18	TGTGCCAGCTCACCCCCGTTTGAGGTCGGAGCTTTCTTT	CASSPPFEVGAFF
TRBD1	13	TRBJ1-2	NA	TRBV6-1	TGTGCCAGCAGATCCGGGACAGCCTATGGCTACACCTTC	CASRSGTAYGYTF
NA	14	TRBJ1-4	NA	TRBV6-9	TGTGCCAGCAGTTACACAAGACAGGCGGAAAAACTGTTTTTT	CASSYTRQAEKLFF
NA	13	TRBJ2-7	NA	TRBV5-6	TGTGCCAGCAGCAGACTTGGACAGCGCGAGCAGTACTTC	CASSRLGQREQYF
NA	12	TRBJ1-2	once	TRBV7-9	TGTGCCAGCACGGTGGAGGTCTATGGCTACACCTTC	CASTVEVYGYTF
TRBD1	16	TRBJ1-2	NA	TRBV28	TGTGCCAGCAGGCCCTCGGACAGGTTTGCTGGCTATGGCTACACCTTC	CASRPSDRFAGYGYTF
NA	15	TRBJ1-3	NA	TRBV5-1	TGCGCCAGCAGCTTGTTTCCACACTCTGGAAACACCATATATTTT	CASSLFPHSGNTIYF
TRBD1	15	TRBJ2-1	NA	TRBV28	TGTGCCAGCAGCCTGGCAGGGGGAGTCTACAATGAGCAGTTCTTC	CASSLAGGVYNEQFF
TRBD2	15	TRBJ2-3	NA	TRBV9	TGTGCCAGCAGCGTAGCGGCGGGAGGGTCAGATACGCAGTATTTT	CASSVAAGGSDTQYF
NA	14	TRBJ2-5	NA	TRBV10-3	TGTGCCATCAGTGAGTCGACGAGGCAAGAGACCCAGTACTTC	CAISESTRQETQYF
TRBD2	15	TRBJ2-7	NA	TRBV19	TGTGCCAGTAGCCCCTCACTAGCGGGAGTCCACGAGCAGTACTTC	CASSPSLAGVHEQYF
TRBD2	15	TRBJ2-7	NA	TRBV5-4	TGTGCCAGCAGCCGACTAGCGGGGGGAGTCAACGAGCAGTACTTC	CASSRLAGGVNEQYF
TRBD2	17	TRBJ2-5	few	TRBV5-1	TGCGCCAGCAGCTTGGCCCTAGCGGGAGTGGGCCAAGAGACCCAGTACTTC	CASSLALAGVGQETQYF
NA	15	TRBJ2-7	NA	TRBV6-5	TGTGCCAGCAGTTCCCCGGGGTCTACTTCCTACGAGCAGTACTTC	CASSSPGSTSYEQYF
NA	13	TRBJ2-1	once	TRBV4-2	TGTGCCAGCAGATTCGACATACACAATGAGCAGTTCTTC	CASRFDIHNEQFF
NA	15	TRBJ1-5	NA	TRBV7-2	TGTGCCAGCAGCTTAATGACAGATAGCAATCAGCCCCAGCATTTT	CASSLMTDSNQPQHF
NA	14	TRBJ2-7	NA	TRBV5-1	TGCGCCAGCAGCTTGGCACAGGCCAACTACGAGCAGTACTTC	CASSLAQANYEQYF
TRBD1	15	TRBJ1-4	once	TRBV4-2	TGTGCCAGCAGCCAAGAAAACAGGGGACCTGAAAAACTGTTTTTT	CASSQENRGPEKLFF
TRBD2	16	TRBJ2-7	NA	TRBV5-6	TGTGCCAGCAGCTTGTATGGGACTAGCGTGCCGAACGAGCAGTACTTC	CASSLYGTSVPNEQYF
TRBD1	15	TRBJ1-3	NA	TRBV19	TGTGCCACAACGTCTCGGCAGGGGGCTGGAAACACCATATATTTT	CATTSRQGAGNTIYF
TRBD1	15	TRBJ1-1	NA	TRBV10-3	TGTGCCATCAGGAGTGACAGGGGAGGGAACACTGAAGCTTTCTTT	CAIRSDRGGNTEAFF
NA	13	TRBJ1-2	NA	TRBV11-2	TGTGCCAGCAGCCCCGGGGGGGAGGCGGGCTACACCTTC	CASSPGGEAGYTF
NA	11	TRBJ2-5	NA	TRBV29-1	TGCAGCGTACGGGAGCAAGAGACCCAGTACTTC	CSVREQETQYF
NA	15	TRBJ2-1	NA	TRBV5-1	TGCGCCAGCAGACACCCGGGGGGCGCCTACAATGAGCAGTTCTTC	CASRHPGGAYNEQFF
NA	13	TRBJ1-1	once	TRBV6-5	TGTGCCAGCAACCGCGGGTTGAACACTGAAGCTTTCTTT	CASNRGLNTEAFF
NA	14	TRBJ2-2	NA	TRBV10-1	TGCGCCAGCAGTGCACAGGCGAACACCGGGGAGCTGTTTTTT	CASSAQANTGELFF
TRBD1	15	TRBJ2-7	once	TRBV18	TGTGCCAGCTCGACAGGGACAGAGCTTTCCTACGAGCAGTACTTC	CASSTGTELSYEQYF
NA	17	TRBJ1-3	NA	TRBV5-1	TGCGCCAGCAGCCTCAACGCCCCGGGGAGCTCTGGAAACACCATATATTTT	CASSLNAPGSSGNTIYF
TRBD2	14	TRBJ2-7	NA	TRBV27	TGTGCCAGCAGTTATACTAGCGGACTCTACGAGCAGTACTTC	CASSYTSGLYEQYF
TRBD2	16	TRBJ2-1	NA	TRBV5-1	TGCGCCAGCAGCTCAGGCGGCGGGGGTTCCTACAATGAGCAGTTCTTC	CASSSGGGGSYNEQFF
TRBD2	14	TRBJ2-7	NA	TRBV5-1	TGCGCCAGCAGCTTGGGACTAGCGGGGGACGAGCAGTACTTC	CASSLGLAGDEQYF